Each of the 3 T cell receptor beta chains below was sequenced from the same sample in a study of OX40 agonist ivuxolimab in advanced cancers. Clones were sequenced by immunoSEQ multiplex PCR, and TCRdb holds only the in-frame ones, with some missing. This table holds 40,000 to 60,000 clones, 85% to 95% found once. This specimen consisted of CD4+ or CD8+ T cells sorted from blood, obtained in a trial of the OX40 agonist ivuxolimab. Receptors were obtained from an adult with an advanced solid tumor such as melanoma, head and neck, liver or kidney cancer.

The chain is built from TRBV27 and TRBJ1-5; D gene unclear. This CDR3 region has 13 residues. The V end was cut by 2 bases, the J end by 7 bases, with 9 bases between. Germline V lookup: CDR1 MNHEY, CDR2 SMNVEV (reference sequence). DNA of the CDR3: TGTGCCAGCAGTTTAGTGTTTGGACAGCCCCAGCATTTT. It specifies CASSLVFGQPQHF.

The chain employs TRBV4-1 and TRBJ2-1, with D possibly matching TRBD2 (6 bases). CDR3 length: 16 amino acids. V lost 1 base, J lost 5 bases, and 15 bases lay in between. CDR1 MGHRA and CDR2 YSYEKL come from the germline V gene. The CDR3 DNA sequence: TGCGCCAGCAGCCAAGCAGGTGGGGACTTCAACAATGAGCAGTTCTTC. The encoded protein is CASSQAGGDFNNEQFF.

With regard to this clone: One junction end does not reproduce the germline sequence, and a read error may be involved. The V call is TRBV2, the J call TRBJ2-7; tentatively, D is TRBD1 (5 bases). The CDR3 is 11 residues long. CDR1 and CDR2 from the germline V gene are SNHLY and FYNNEI. CDR3 nucleotide sequence: TGCGTGACAGCACTTTCGGGCGAGCAGTACTTC. Translated, it gives CVTALSGEQYF.